This T cell receptor beta chain was found in a study of spatial heterogeneity in lung cancer. Study-wide context: The average appearance count of each unique TCR and UMI combination in raw reads was more than eight. Overall study findings and caveats: Tumor TCRs that were ubiquitous and expanded showed up in blood more at resection than follow-up.

In the library, each TCR cDNA molecule bore its own unique molecular identifier. A single record per CDR3 protein comes from TCRdb applying MiXCR to the 5' RACE reads. The sample includes around 87,000 distinct CDR3 sequences, 12% of them seen just once. The sample's time point: sample taken at primary tumor resection. Unsorted whole RNA of tumor, nontumor lung or frozen PBMC was sequenced. This clonotype was recorded at least ten times. Antigen unknown. The V gene end was trimmed by 8 bases and the J gene end by 3 bases; junction bases not matched to a gene: 0. Germline CDR1 reads MNHEY; CDR2 reads SVGEGT. The CDR3 contains 14 residues.

The chain uses TRBV6-2 or TRBV6-3 and TRBJ2-1; 14 nucleotides agree with TRBD2. The material sequenced was PBMCs, taken at surgery. The TCR comes from a male donor with early-stage non-small cell lung cancer. The CDR3 DNA reads TGTGCCAGCGGACTAGCGGGGGGCTACAATGAGCAGTTCTTC. This encodes CASGLAGGYNEQFF.